These 22 T cell receptor beta chains came from one sample sequenced in a study of T-cell memory formation after mild COVID-19. Each CDR3 protein gets one entry after TCRdb re-called the 5' RACE reads with MiXCR. Of under 700,000 distinct CDR3 sequences listed, approximately 20% are singletons. Sequencing was performed on PBMCs or a T cell subset sorted from them (not recorded which). These TCRs come from an adult woman who had mild COVID-19 (a few samples of this study predate the infection). Cell type and time point are not known.

The rearrangement uses TRBV15 and TRBJ1-5, with D unclear. The ends were cut back, 0 bases at V and 0 bases at J, with 9 bases in the middle. Per germline, CDR1 LNHNV and CDR2 YYDKDF (reference sequence). This CDR3 has 16 residues. The DNA of the CDR3 is TGTGCCACCAGCAGAGATCGGGCAGATAGCAATCAGCCCCAGCATTTT. It specifies CATSRDRADSNQPQHF.

The chain links TRBV27 to TRBJ2-1; 11 bases agree with TRBD2. The germline CDR1 and CDR2 sequences are MNHEY and SMNVEV (reference sequence). Losses at the gene ends were 3 bases for V and 8 bases for J; bases not matched to a gene: 6. The CDR3 contains 15 residues. CDR3 sequence reads: CASSFLAGGGDEQFF. CDR3 DNA sequence: TGTGCCAGCAGTTTTCTAGCGGGAGGTGGCGATGAGCAGTTCTTC.

The V gene is TRBV20-1, the J gene TRBJ2-2; 7 nucleotides agree with TRBD2. The CDR3 totals 14 residues. Germline values: CDR1 DFQATT, CDR2 SNEGSKA (reference sequence). Trimming cost V 6 bases and J 0 bases; bases outside gene matches: 4. The CDR3 DNA follows: TGCAGTGCAGTAGCGGGCGCGAACACCGGGGAGCTGTTTTTT. It specifies CSAVAGANTGELFF.

A few counts support this clonotype. The J gene is TRBJ2-2, the V gene TRBV4-2, with D possibly TRBD2 on 6 matching bases. The V end was cut by 4 bases, the J end by 6 bases, with 21 bases between. Germline-derived CDR1 and CDR2 are LGHNA and YNFKEQ. The CDR3 is made up of 17 amino acids. CDR3 sequence reads: CASSRRVGEASPGELFF. The CDR3, as DNA: TGTGCCAGCAGCCGTAGGGTCGGGGAGGCGTCCCCCGGGGAGCTGTTTTTT.

This chain uses TRBV7-9 with TRBJ1-2; TRBD1 matches 8 bases. The J segment lost 6 bases and the V segment lost 0 bases, leaving 3 bases of the junction unmatched. The germline V gene encodes CDR1 SEHNR and CDR2 FQNEAQ (reference sequence). The CDR3 loop spans 14 amino acids. The CDR3 spells CASSLADRVNGYTF. CDR3 coding DNA: TGTGCCAGCAGCTTAGCGGACAGGGTGAATGGCTACACCTTC.

This clonotype was counted a few times. The genes are TRBV7-2 and TRBJ2-3; TRBD2 aligns across 8 bases. Trimming took 1 base from V and 2 from J; bases not matched to a gene: 2. The CDR3 runs to 15 residues. The germline V gene encodes CDR1 SGHTA and CDR2 FQGNSA. The CDR3 DNA is TGTGCCAGCAGCTTAGTCGGGGGGGCCACAGATACGCAGTATTTT. The encoded protein is CASSLVGGATDTQYF.

This chain uses TRBV6-6 with TRBJ2-5; D remains ambiguous. The CDR3 length is 14 residues. V was trimmed by 3 bases and J by 2 bases, leaving 10 bases between them. Germline CDR1 reads MNHNY; CDR2 reads SVGAGI (reference sequence). CDR3 residues: CASSYPRGQETQYF. The CDR3 nucleotides are TGTGCCAGCAGTTATCCCCGTGGGCAAGAGACCCAGTACTTC.

This clonotype was observed a handful of times. The CDR3 region has the DNA TGTGCCAGCAGCCCGCGCGCCCAAAACACCGGGGAGCTGTTTTTT. Its translation: CASSPRAQNTGELFF. V and J are TRBV5-6 and TRBJ2-2, with D hard to call. Trimming pared 4 bases from V and 2 bases from J, leaving 12 bases between. From germline, CDR1 is SGHDT and CDR2 YYEEEE. The length of the CDR3 is 15 residues.

A single count supports this clonotype. The V gene is TRBV6-1, the J gene TRBJ2-7; 7 bases agree with TRBD1. V lost 11 bases and J lost 3; bases outside the gene matches: 13. CDR1 is MNHNS and CDR2 is SASEGT in the germline V gene. The CDR3 is 14 residues long. In DNA form, the CDR3 reads TGTGCCGGGGCAAGGGGGCCGGAAGGCTACGAGCAGTACTTC. It yields the protein CAGARGPEGYEQYF.

The chain has TRBV5-4 and TRBJ2-5, with a weak D call TRBD1 (5 bases). Trimming took 4 bases from V and 5 from J, leaving 12 bases between them. Germline V gene data show CDR1 as SGHNT and CDR2 as YYREEE (reference sequence). The CDR3 length is 13 residues. The CDR3 sequence is CASSRPPGETQYF. The CDR3 DNA reads as TGTGCCAGCAGCCGGCCCCCAGGGGAGACCCAGTACTTC.

The chain has TRBV20-1 and TRBJ2-3, with 9 bases matching TRBD2. CDR1 and CDR2 from the germline V gene are DFQATT and SNEGSKA (reference sequence). This CDR3 region has 14 residues. The V and J ends lost 0 bases and 4 bases, in that order; junction bases with no gene match: 2. The CDR3 is CSARDSGSADTQYF. The CDR3 DNA is TGCAGTGCTAGAGATAGCGGGAGCGCAGATACGCAGTATTTT.

The gene calls are TRBV20-1 and TRBJ2-3; 11 nucleotides align to TRBD2. Germline CDR1 reads DFQATT; CDR2 reads SNEGSKA (reference sequence). After removal of 0 bases from V and 2 bases from J, the junction contained 4 bases not matched to a gene. The CDR3 is 16 residues long. CDR3 sequence reads: CSARDQLAGDTDTQYF. DNA for the CDR3: TGCAGTGCTAGAGACCAACTAGCGGGAGACACAGATACGCAGTATTTT.

The V and J genes are TRBV3-1 and TRBJ1-5; D is unresolved. Germline V gives CDR1 LGHDT, CDR2 YNNKEL (reference sequence). Deletions cut 3 bases from V and 6 bases from J, with 6 bases between. The CDR3 covers 12 residues. CDR3: CASSQYGQPQHF. The CDR3 bases are TGTGCCAGCAGCCAGTATGGTCAGCCCCAGCATTTT.

This clonotype was observed a few times. This chain uses TRBV15 with TRBJ1-2, with D tentatively TRBD1 (5 bases). Germline CDR1 is LNHNV and CDR2 is YYDKDF (reference sequence). This CDR3 is 15 amino acids long. V gave up 1 base and J gave up 4 bases, with 13 bases separating them. The CDR3 DNA reads as TGTGCCACCAGCAGAGTTTCGGGGGTTACCTATGGCTACACCTTC. This gives the protein CATSRVSGVTYGYTF.

This clonotype was seen repeatedly, ten times or more. The chain is built from TRBV6-2 or TRBV6-3 and TRBJ2-7; D is undetermined. Germline values: CDR1 MNHEY, CDR2 SVGEGT. Trimming pared 2 bases from V and 0 bases from J, leaving 11 bases between. The CDR3 is made up of 15 amino acids. CDR3 amino acids: CASSYTAQSSYEQYF. The CDR3 nucleotides read TGTGCCAGCAGTTACACAGCTCAATCCTCCTACGAGCAGTACTTC.

This clonotype was recorded at least ten times. The chain recombines TRBV10-3 with TRBJ2-7, with TRBD1 matching 7 bases. Germline V gives CDR1 ENHRY, CDR2 SYGVKD. V gave up 3 bases and J gave up 2 bases; unmatched junction bases: 13. The CDR3 is 17 residues long. The CDR3 DNA sequence: TGTGCCATCAGTGACTCTCAACCGGGACAGCCTCCCTACGAGCAGTACTTC. It encodes CAISDSQPGQPPYEQYF.

This clonotype was seen at least ten times. V gene TRBV6-6 combines with J gene TRBJ1-1, with no clear D. The germline V gene encodes CDR1 MNHNY and CDR2 SVGAGI (reference sequence). This CDR3 is 15 amino acids long. Trimming removed 7 bases from V and 3 bases from J, with 18 bases in between. CDR3: CASTYSLSRDTEAFF. The CDR3 DNA is TGTGCCAGCACCTATTCATTATCCCGGGACACTGAAGCTTTCTTT.

In this sample, this clonotype turned up a few times. V is TRBV7-9 and J is TRBJ2-5; D is uncertain. The germline CDR1 and CDR2 sequences are SEHNR and FQNEAQ (reference sequence). CDR3 length: 14 residues. The V end lost 5 bases, the J end lost 3 bases, and 13 bases lay between the germline ends. DNA for the CDR3: TGTGCCAGCAGCCAGGACCGGTCGGAAGAGACCCAGTACTTC. Residues: CASSQDRSEETQYF.

A few counts support this clonotype. V usage is TRBV7-8 and J usage is TRBJ2-1; 7 bases are a match to TRBD2. This CDR3 region has 15 residues. The trim removed 2 bases at V and 10 bases at J, leaving 11 bases unmatched. Germline CDR1 and CDR2: SGHVS and FQNEAQ. The CDR3 coding sequence is TGTGCCAGCAGCTTAAACCCAGCGGGGTCGGGCGAGCAGTTCTTC. This translates into CASSLNPAGSGEQFF.

This chain connects TRBV24-1 to TRBJ2-1; 8 bases map to TRBD2. CDR1 is KGHDR and CDR2 is SFDVKD in the germline V gene. The J segment lost 13 bases and the V segment lost 0 bases, leaving 4 bases of the junction unmatched. The CDR3 is 13 residues long. The CDR3 DNA sequence: TGTGCCACCAGTGATTTGTACCGGGGGGGCCAGTTCTTC. The encoded protein is CATSDLYRGGQFF.

CDR3 sequence: CASSGHRTDTQYF. CDR3 nucleotides: TGTGCCAGCAGTGGCCACCGCACAGATACGCAGTATTTT. The chain links TRBV6-1 to TRBJ2-3; D remains unclear. Deletions cut 4 bases from V and 1 base from J, with 6 bases between. This CDR3 is 13 amino acids long. From germline, CDR1 is MNHNS and CDR2 SASEGT.

This chain uses TRBV25-1 with TRBJ2-3; D is possibly TRBD2 (5 bases). Germline values: CDR1 MGHDK, CDR2 SYGVNS. The CDR3 sequence is 16 residues long. The V and J ends lost 1 base and 6 bases respectively, with 17 bases between them. CDR3 bases: TGTGCCAGCAGTGAATCCGGAGGACGGCAGAGGGATACGCAGTATTTT. Its translation is CASSESGGRQRDTQYF.